The next 30 T cell receptor beta chains were all read from a single sample in a study of PD-1 blockade in classical Hodgkin lymphoma. Every single patient, without exception, relapsed after autologous stem cell transplantation, and brentuximab vedotin exposure varied. Assay used: immunoSEQ multiplex PCR; TCRdb lists only in-frame clones, some missing. This sample has tens of thousands of clones, with over 85% found just once. The sample was peripheral blood mononuclear cells (PBMCs), taken at baseline. These TCRs come from a human donor with classical Hodgkin lymphoma.

The chain combines TRBV2 with TRBJ1-2; D is unclear. The CDR3 runs to 11 residues. CDR1 is SNHLY and CDR2 is FYNNEI in the germline V gene. The V and J ends lost 1 base and 5 bases respectively, with 2 bases between them. CDR3: CASSEGYGYTF. The CDR3 nucleotides are TGTGCCAGCAGTGAAGGTTATGGCTACACCTTC. Combining the CDR3 with reference TRBV2 and TRBJ1-2 gives the whole variable domain EPEVTQTPSHQVTQMGQEVILRCVPISNHLYFYWYRQILGQKVEFLVSFYNNEISEKSEIFDDQFSVERPDGSNFTLKIRSTKLEDSAMYFCASSEGYGYTFGSGTRLTVV.

V usage is TRBV11-2 and J usage is TRBJ1-2, with D unresolved. Germline V CDR1 and CDR2: SGHAT, FQNNGV. The CDR3 runs to 13 residues. The V end was cut by 1 base, the J end by 3 bases, with 6 bases between. The CDR3 reads CASSLGFYYGYTF. As DNA, the CDR3 is TGTGCCAGCAGCTTAGGATTCTACTATGGCTACACCTTC.

The chain is built from TRBV5-4 and TRBJ1-1, with 7 bases lining up with TRBD1. Germline V gene sequence: CDR1 SGHNT, CDR2 YYREEE (reference sequence). The CDR3 loop spans 17 amino acids. V was pared by 0 bases and J by 3 bases, with 11 bases of the junction left unmatched. CDR3 sequence reads: CASSLGGGDRAYTEAFF. The DNA for the CDR3 is TGTGCCAGCAGCTTGGGGGGGGGCGACAGGGCGTACACTGAAGCTTTCTTT.

The sample holds one count of this clone. The rearrangement uses TRBV7-6 and TRBJ2-1; unclear D gene. Trimming took 0 bases from V and 3 from J, leaving 12 bases between them. CDR1 and CDR2 (germline): SGHVS, FNYEAQ. The CDR3 spans 16 residues. CDR3 protein: CASSLAISVLYNEQFF. Written as DNA, the CDR3 is TGTGCCAGCAGCTTAGCGATTTCGGTCCTCTACAATGAGCAGTTCTTC.

V gene TRBV5-1 combines with J gene TRBJ2-3; D ambiguous. Between the trimmed V and J ends, which lost 4 bases and 6 bases, there was a span of 12 bases. Germline loops: CDR1 SGHRS, CDR2 YFSETQ. The CDR3 covers 13 residues. CDR3 sequence: CASSPDVEDTQYF. CDR3 in DNA: TGCGCCAGCAGCCCCGACGTAGAGGATACGCAGTATTTT.

The CDR3 here is CASSDRQGGNQPQHF. The DNA for the CDR3 is TGTGCCAGCAGTGACCGACAGGGGGGCAATCAGCCCCAGCATTTT. The chain couples TRBV6-1 to TRBJ1-5, with 9 bases matching TRBD1. CDR1 and CDR2 from the germline V gene are MNHNS and SASEGT. This CDR3 spans 15 amino acids. The trim removed 3 bases at V and 2 bases at J, leaving 2 bases unmatched.

The chain couples TRBV25-1 to TRBJ2-7; 9 bases agree with TRBD1. After removal of 6 bases from V and 4 bases from J, the junction contained 4 bases not matched to a gene. The germline V gene encodes CDR1 MGHDK and CDR2 SYGVNS. The CDR3 sequence is 13 residues long. CDR3 protein: CASRGQGRYEQYF. CDR3 DNA: TGTGCCAGCAGGGGACAGGGTAGGTACGAGCAGTACTTC.

The sample holds one count of this clone. This rearrangement joins TRBV4-1 to TRBJ2-2; TRBD1 or TRBD2 may be the D gene (5 bases each). The CDR3 sequence is 15 residues long. CDR1 is MGHRA and CDR2 is YSYEKL in the germline V gene. V was pared by 6 bases and J by 5 bases, with 16 bases between. CDR3 loop: CASRFSRGDTGELFF. The DNA for the CDR3 is TGCGCCAGCAGATTCTCCCGAGGGGATACCGGGGAGCTGTTTTTT.

This chain uses TRBV28 with TRBJ2-7; tentative D call: TRBD2 (5 bases). Per germline, CDR1 MDHEN and CDR2 SYDVKM. Trimming removed 3 bases at V and 0 bases at J, with 9 bases between. The CDR3 has 14 amino acids. The CDR3 DNA reads as TGTGCCAGCAGTTTCCTAGCAGACTCCTACGAGCAGTACTTC. It translates to CASSFLADSYEQYF. Using reference TRBV28 and TRBJ2-7 for the parts outside the CDR3, the full variable domain is DVKVTQSSRYLVKRTGEKVFLECVQDMDHENMFWYRQDPGLGLRLIYFSYDVKMKEKGDIPEGYSVSREKKERFSLILESASTNQTSMYLCASSFLADSYEQYFGPGTRLTVT.

For the CDR3, the DNA is TGTGCCAGCAGCACAGCGGAAGATTCCTACAATGAGCAGTTCTTC. The encoded protein is CASSTAEDSYNEQFF. The chain recombines TRBV28 with TRBJ2-1, with TRBD2 as a possible D gene (5 bases). The germline V gene encodes CDR1 MDHEN and CDR2 SYDVKM. V dropped 6 bases and J dropped 1 base, with 13 bases sitting between them. This CDR3 spans 15 amino acids.

The V gene is TRBV11-2, the J gene TRBJ2-7; 8 nucleotides agree with TRBD1. J lost 4 bases, V lost 1 base, and 3 bases had no gene match. This CDR3 region has 14 residues. Germline V gene sequence: CDR1 SGHAT, CDR2 FQNNGV. Here the CDR3 reads CASSLGTGRYEQYF. The CDR3 DNA sequence: TGTGCCAGCAGCTTAGGGACAGGGCGGTACGAGCAGTACTTC.

This chain connects TRBV6-1 to TRBJ2-5; a possible D gene is TRBD2 (6 bases). The CDR3 contains 15 residues. Germline-derived CDR1 and CDR2 are MNHNS and SASEGT. V lost 2 bases, J lost 5 bases, and 15 bases lay in between. The CDR3 loop reads CASSESTGAWETQYF. The CDR3 DNA reads as TGTGCCAGCAGTGAATCGACGGGAGCGTGGGAGACCCAGTACTTC.

The chain uses TRBV5-4 and TRBJ1-2, with D hard to call. Trimming left V 1 base short and J 3 bases short, with 7 bases between. CDR3 length: 13 residues. Per germline, CDR1 SGHNT and CDR2 YYREEE (reference sequence). CDR3 DNA sequence: TGTGCCAGCAGCTTGAGGGATGACTATGGCTACACCTTC. Translated: CASSLRDDYGYTF.

CDR3 nucleotides: TGCGCCAGCAGCCGAGGGACAGAAAGCAATCAGCCCCAGCATTTT. This codes for CASSRGTESNQPQHF. This sequence joins TRBV4-1 and TRBJ1-5; 7 bases align to TRBD1. With 4 bases clipped from V and 1 base from J, the junction kept 4 bases outside the gene matches. This CDR3 has 15 residues. The germline V gene encodes CDR1 MGHRA and CDR2 YSYEKL.

This chain connects TRBV19 to TRBJ2-1, with TRBD2 identical over 11 bases. V lost 3 bases, J lost 4 bases, and 2 bases stayed unmatched. In germline, CDR1 is LNHDA, CDR2 SQIVND (reference sequence). This CDR3 has 15 amino acids. CDR3 loop: CASSMASGGYNEQFF. CDR3 coding DNA: TGTGCCAGTAGTATGGCTAGCGGGGGGTACAATGAGCAGTTCTTC. Combining the CDR3 with reference TRBV19 and TRBJ2-1 gives the whole variable domain DGGITQSPKYLFRKEGQNVTLSCEQNLNHDAMYWYRQDPGQGLRLIYYSQIVNDFQKGDIAEGYSVSREKKESFPLTVTSAQKNPTAFYLCASSMASGGYNEQFFGPGTRLTVL.

Here the CDR3 DNA reads TGTGCCAGCAGTTACAGGGGACTTAGCTCTGGGGCCAACGTCCTGACTTTC. Encoded protein: CASSYRGLSSGANVLTF. The rearrangement uses TRBV2 and TRBJ2-6; D is perhaps TRBD1 (7 bases). The CDR3 is 17 amino acids. V was pared by 5 bases and J by 0 bases, with 14 bases between. Germline V CDR1 and CDR2: SNHLY, FYNNEI. Supplemented by reference TRBV2 and TRBJ2-6, the full variable domain reads EPEVTQTPSHQVTQMGQEVILRCVPISNHLYFYWYRQILGQKVEFLVSFYNNEISEKSEIFDDQFSVERPDGSNFTLKIRSTKLEDSAMYFCASSYRGLSSGANVLTFGAGSRLTVL.

This chain connects TRBV7-9 to TRBJ2-1, with 8 nucleotides matching TRBD2. Per germline, CDR1 SEHNR and CDR2 FQNEAQ (reference sequence). The CDR3 has 15 amino acids. V lost 4 bases and J lost 6; bases outside the gene matches: 8. The CDR3 is CASSSLAGKGNEQFF. CDR3 sequence (DNA): TGTGCCAGCAGCTCGTTAGCGGGGAAGGGCAATGAGCAGTTCTTC.

The chain recombines TRBV11-2 with TRBJ2-7; D not resolved. The CDR3 spans 13 residues. V was clipped by 1 base and J by 5 bases, with 9 bases between them. Germline CDR1 reads SGHAT; CDR2 reads FQNNGV. DNA of the CDR3: TGTGCCAGCAGCTTAGGGTACGCCCACGAGCAGTACTTC. Protein: CASSLGYAHEQYF.

In this sample, this clone turned up once. The gene calls are TRBV7-8 and TRBJ1-3; 9 nucleotides match TRBD1. The trim removed 6 bases at V and 2 bases at J, leaving 5 bases unmatched. Germline V gives CDR1 SGHVS, CDR2 FQNEAQ. CDR3 size: 15 residues. As DNA, the CDR3 is TGTGCCAGCAGTACCGGGACAGGGACTGGAAACACCATATATTTT. This encodes CASSTGTGTGNTIYF.

This chain uses TRBV9 with TRBJ2-3; 7 positions agree with TRBD2. V shed 3 bases, J shed 6 bases, and the junction held 16 bases outside the gene matches. This CDR3 has 17 amino acids. Germline V CDR1 and CDR2: SGDLS, YYNGEE. The CDR3 coding sequence is TGTGCCAGCAGCGGAGGGGAGGGGAGGGCCGTTATCGATACGCAGTATTTT. This gives the protein CASSGGEGRAVIDTQYF.

The genes are TRBV9 and TRBJ2-2; 9 bases map to TRBD1. Germline CDR1 is SGDLS and CDR2 is YYNGEE. This CDR3 is 15 amino acids long. The V segment lost 3 bases and the J segment 5 bases; nucleotides outside the gene matches: 5. For the CDR3, the DNA is TGTGCCAGCAGCGGGGGACAGGGTGGAACCGGGGAGCTGTTTTTT. Its protein is CASSGGQGGTGELFF.

CDR3 nucleotide sequence: TGCGCCAGCAGCATGACAGGGGGCTTGGCTTTCTTT. It specifies CASSMTGGLAFF. The V call is TRBV5-1, the J call TRBJ1-1; 10 bases agree with TRBD1. Trimming removed 4 bases from V and 11 bases from J; junction bases left unmatched: 5. The V gene's germline CDR1 is SGHRS and CDR2 YFSETQ. The CDR3 is 12 residues long.

The V gene is TRBV6-1, the J gene TRBJ2-7; weak D call: TRBD1 (5 bases). The CDR3 extends over 15 amino acids. The V and J ends lost 0 bases and 7 bases respectively, with 16 bases between them. Germline V CDR1 and CDR2: MNHNS, SASEGT. CDR3 amino acids: CASSEASDSTQEQYF. The DNA for the CDR3 is TGTGCCAGCAGTGAAGCGTCAGACAGTACACAAGAGCAGTACTTC.

The gene calls are TRBV2 and TRBJ2-5; D is perhaps TRBD2 (5 bases). V was cut by 3 bases and J by 4 bases, with 15 bases left in between. The CDR3 totals 15 residues. The V gene's germline CDR1 is SNHLY and CDR2 FYNNEI. The CDR3 nucleotides are TGTGCCAGCAGTGAGAGCGGCCGGTCCCCAGAGACCCAGTACTTC. It translates to CASSESGRSPETQYF.

The rearrangement uses TRBV19 and TRBJ2-5; D may be TRBD1 (7 bases). The CDR3 is made up of 14 amino acids. CDR1 and CDR2 from the germline V gene are LNHDA and SQIVND (reference sequence). Trimming shortened V by 9 bases and J by 4 bases, and 18 bases separated the two germline ends. CDR3 protein: CASRAGTAGETQYF. The DNA for the CDR3 is TGTGCCAGCAGGGCCGGGACAGCGGGAGAGACCCAGTACTTC.

CDR3 loop: CASSSSGSHNEQFF. For the CDR3, the DNA is TGTGCCAGCAGCTCTAGCGGAAGCCACAATGAGCAGTTCTTC. V gene TRBV11-2 combines with J gene TRBJ2-1; TRBD2 agrees at 7 bases. The junction had 5 bases not matched to a gene; V was cut back by 4 bases and J by 5 bases. Germline loops: CDR1 SGHAT, CDR2 FQNNGV. CDR3 length: 14 amino acids.

The genes are TRBV5-8 and TRBJ1-2, with D maybe TRBD1 (5 bases). The CDR3 is 12 amino acids. V lost 4 bases and J 5 bases, leaving 9 bases between the germline ends. In germline, CDR1 is SGHTS, CDR2 YDEGEE. The CDR3 DNA reads TGTGCCAGCAGCCCCCGGGGGTATGGCTACACCTTC. It encodes CASSPRGYGYTF. The full variable domain, with the rest looked up from reference TRBV5-8 and TRBJ1-2, is EAGVTQSPTHLIKTRGQQATLRCSPISGHTSVYWYQQALGLGLQFLLWYDEGEERNRGNFPPRFSGRQFPNYSSELNVNALELEDSALYLCASSPRGYGYTFGSGTRLTVV.

DNA of the CDR3: TGTGCCAGCAGTGACGGGACAGGGGGCACAGATACGCAGTATTTT. It is translated as CASSDGTGGTDTQYF. V is TRBV6-4 and J is TRBJ2-3; 10 bases align to TRBD1. Germline V gives CDR1 MRHNA, CDR2 SNTAGT. V was pared by 2 bases and J by 1 base, with 0 bases of the junction left unmatched. There are 15 residues in the CDR3.

The rearrangement uses TRBV4-2 and TRBJ2-3, with 14 bases identical to TRBD2. The CDR3 spans 18 residues. Trimming took 1 base from V and 5 from J; bases not matched to a gene: 8. Germline lookup yields CDR1 LGHNA and CDR2 YNFKEQ. The CDR3 DNA reads as TGTGCCAGCAGCCAAGGCGGACTAGCGGGGGGTTGGGGAGATACGCAGTATTTT. This encodes CASSQGGLAGGWGDTQYF.

A single count supports this clone. The V gene is TRBV19, the J gene TRBJ1-5; 7 bases line up with TRBD1. Germline CDR1 is LNHDA and CDR2 is SQIVND (reference sequence). After removal of 4 bases from V and 2 bases from J, the junction contained 8 bases not matched to a gene. This CDR3 has 16 amino acids. The CDR3 reads CASSTITGAGNQPQHF. The CDR3 nucleotides read TGTGCCAGTAGTACAATAACAGGGGCGGGCAATCAGCCCCAGCATTTT. Together with reference TRBV19 and TRBJ1-5, the CDR3 gives the full variable domain: DGGITQSPKYLFRKEGQNVTLSCEQNLNHDAMYWYRQDPGQGLRLIYYSQIVNDFQKGDIAEGYSVSREKKESFPLTVTSAQKNPTAFYLCASSTITGAGNQPQHFGDGTRLSIL.